This T cell receptor (beta chain) was retrieved from a study of cytomegalovirus exposure and HLA in healthy donors. V was pared by 2 bases and J by 2 bases, with 4 bases of the junction left unmatched. The germline V gene encodes CDR1 PRHDT and CDR2 FYEKMQ (reference sequence). The CDR3 extends over 16 amino acids. Study-level findings and limits: CMV antigen specificity was confirmed in vitro for a few CMV-associated chains. Being productive about 90% or about 30% of the time was typical of most TCR beta V segments in an earlier analysis. Accurate HLA-A and HLA-B prediction from TCR beta sequences was reported for most subjects.

As regards this clone: The antigen is unknown.

The PCR used 60 Vbeta and 13 Jbeta primers. Source study methods: A later analysis counted around 74 million unique TCR beta chains, 9.5 million to 13 million shared. Here immunoSEQ multiplex PCR was the method, and the copy in TCRdb shows in-frame clones only, minus some. That table is the source of V, J and clone size, and D and trimming were worked out from the DNA. This sample carries approximately 280,000 clones, 80% to 90% of them seen once, and the ten largest clones take more than 2%. The material sequenced was PBMCs. The sequence was collected from a woman in her late teens or twenties in good health and CMV-seronegative. The V and J genes are TRBV13 and TRBJ2-2; 8 bases line up with TRBD1. CDR3 sequence: CASSLQTGDNTGELFF. The DNA of the CDR3 is TGTGCCAGCAGCTTACAGACAGGGGACAACACCGGGGAGCTGTTTTTT.